These 8 T cell receptor beta chains were all obtained from the same sample, sequenced in a study of T-cell memory formation after mild COVID-19. TCRdb re-analysed the 5' RACE reads in MiXCR, keeping a single row per CDR3 protein. The sample records roughly 480,000 distinct CDR3 sequences, 20% to 25% being singletons. Sequencing input: PBMCs or a T cell subset sorted from them (not recorded which). The receptor source for this set is an adult woman who had mild COVID-19 (a few samples of this study predate the infection). Cell type and time point are not known.

V and J are TRBV5-1 and TRBJ2-1, with 9 nucleotides matching TRBD2. V was pared by 2 bases and J by 8 bases, with 11 bases of the junction left unmatched. The CDR3 is 16 residues long. Germline V gene data show CDR1 as SGHRS and CDR2 as YFSETQ. The CDR3, as DNA: TGCGCCAGCAGCTTCATCCGGCGGGAGGGGATACATGAGCAGTTCTTC. It is translated as CASSFIRREGIHEQFF.

In this sample, this clonotype turned up many times. The chain recombines TRBV5-1 with TRBJ1-3; no definite D call. Germline V lookup: CDR1 SGHRS, CDR2 YFSETQ. Trimming removed 5 bases at V and 4 bases at J, with 19 bases between. CDR3 length: 16 amino acids. The CDR3, as DNA: TGCGCCAGCAGAACGGACGAGGCGGATGGAGGAAACACCATATATTTT. Translation: CASRTDEADGGNTIYF.

This clonotype was seen only a few times. The chain links TRBV3-1 to TRBJ2-1; the match to TRBD1 covers 7 bases. The J segment lost 4 bases and the V segment lost 1 base, leaving 4 bases of the junction unmatched. The CDR3 loop spans 15 amino acids. Germline V lookup: CDR1 LGHDT, CDR2 YNNKEL (reference sequence). CDR3 in DNA: TGTGCCAGCAGCCAAGCGGCAGGGGGTTACAATGAGCAGTTCTTC. Its protein product is CASSQAAGGYNEQFF.

This clonotype has just a few counts. The chain uses TRBV6-1 and TRBJ2-3, with 8 bases aligning to TRBD2. Germline CDR1 and CDR2: MNHNS and SASEGT. V trimming: 6 bases; J trimming: 1 base; junction bases outside the gene matches: 9. The CDR3 sequence is 16 residues long. CDR3 nucleotides: TGTGCCAGCAGGTCAGGCAGCGGGAGACGCACAGATACGCAGTATTTT. The encoded protein is CASRSGSGRRTDTQYF.

This clonotype has at least ten counts. V and J are TRBV20-1 and TRBJ2-5, with 7 bases identical to TRBD1. Germline values: CDR1 DFQATT, CDR2 SNEGSKA (reference sequence). The CDR3 length is 14 residues. The J segment lost 2 bases and the V segment lost 1 base, leaving 4 bases of the junction unmatched. The CDR3 reads CSARAPGQQETQYF. DNA of the CDR3: TGCAGTGCTAGAGCTCCGGGACAGCAAGAGACCCAGTACTTC.

V and J are TRBV29-1 and TRBJ2-3; 10 bases are shared with TRBD1. This CDR3 has 14 residues. The V gene's germline CDR1 is SQVTM and CDR2 ANQGSEA. The ends lost 6 bases at V and 4 bases at J; junction bases unmatched: 7. Here the CDR3 reads CSVSRQGASDTQYF. CDR3 bases: TGCAGCGTCTCTAGACAGGGGGCTTCAGATACGCAGTATTTT.

The chain couples TRBV7-2 to TRBJ2-5; D tentatively reads TRBD1 or TRBD2 (7 bases each). Between the trimmed V and J ends, which lost 1 base and 5 bases, there was a span of 14 bases. Germline lookup yields CDR1 SGHTA and CDR2 FQGNSA. This CDR3 region has 15 residues. CDR3 DNA: TGTGCCAGCAGCTTAGTCGGACTAGGGGGCGAGACCCAGTACTTC. It yields the protein CASSLVGLGGETQYF.

The V and J genes are TRBV5-1 and TRBJ2-1; TRBD2 matches at 12 bases. V gave up 4 bases and J gave up 8 bases; unmatched junction bases: 7. The CDR3 runs 15 residues. Per germline, CDR1 SGHRS and CDR2 YFSETQ. The CDR3 nucleotides are TGCGCCAGCAGCCTAGCGGGAGGGCTAACCGATGAGCAGTTCTTC. Its translation: CASSLAGGLTDEQFF.